This T cell receptor (beta chain) was captured by sequencing in a study of shared clonotypes between healthy human individuals. Study summary: Every donor yielded three CD4 naive, three CD4 memory, two CD8 naive and one CD8 memory plate.

V dropped 1 base and J dropped 4; count of bases not matched to a gene: 4. There are 16 residues in the CDR3. Per the germline V gene, CDR1 is SNHLY and CDR2 is FYNNEI. This clone has more than one count but fewer than ten. Other DNA sequences of this sample code for an identical CDR3. Sorted-subset replicate PCRs used 200 to 250 ng DNA, approximately 33,000 T cell genomes. Generated by immunoSEQ multiplex PCR, the TCRdb table keeps only in-frame clones and is missing some. The sample consists of 740,000 or so clones, around three quarters of them appearing once. This sequence was found in a woman between 25 and 40 years old in good health. The specimen was memory CD4+ T cells sorted from blood. Subset reported: CD45RA-negative fraction. The rearrangement joins TRBV2 to TRBJ2-4, with TRBD2 matching over 10 bases. This CDR3 reads CASSEGLAGAKNIQYF. Written as DNA, the CDR3 is TGTGCCAGCAGTGAAGGGCTAGCGGGAGCAAAAAACATTCAGTACTTC.